This T cell receptor beta chain was recorded in a study of metastatic and nonmetastatic thyroid tumors. Study as a whole: Across peripheral blood and tumor or nodule tissue samples taken from malignant and benign thyroid patients, the repertoires were compared with one another.

No patient had received any treatment before thyroid surgery. This clone was seen many times. Germline V gene lookup returns CDR1 SGDLS and CDR2 YYNGEE. The CDR3 spans 13 residues. Trimming took 0 bases from V and 8 from J, leaving 11 bases between them. Per the authors' pipeline: Between-group CDR3 differences, defined by clinicopathological status, yielded a distant-metastasis classifier for papillary thyroid cancer. MiXCR was used by TCRdb to re-call the PCR reads. TCRdb's processing, not the authors' own work, is the source of the V and J calls. Seen here are fewer than 35,000 clones, 20% to 30% observed once, and the top ten hold 2.4%.

The chain links TRBV9 to TRBJ1-1; D not resolved. This sequence was found in a female donor with papillary thyroid cancer or a benign thyroid nodule (not recorded which). Some clones in this sample may be carry-over from other donors' samples. Specimen: blood. The DNA for the CDR3 is TGTGCCAGCAGCGTAGCGTTCAGCGGCGAAGCTTTCTTT. Its protein is CASSVAFSGEAFF.